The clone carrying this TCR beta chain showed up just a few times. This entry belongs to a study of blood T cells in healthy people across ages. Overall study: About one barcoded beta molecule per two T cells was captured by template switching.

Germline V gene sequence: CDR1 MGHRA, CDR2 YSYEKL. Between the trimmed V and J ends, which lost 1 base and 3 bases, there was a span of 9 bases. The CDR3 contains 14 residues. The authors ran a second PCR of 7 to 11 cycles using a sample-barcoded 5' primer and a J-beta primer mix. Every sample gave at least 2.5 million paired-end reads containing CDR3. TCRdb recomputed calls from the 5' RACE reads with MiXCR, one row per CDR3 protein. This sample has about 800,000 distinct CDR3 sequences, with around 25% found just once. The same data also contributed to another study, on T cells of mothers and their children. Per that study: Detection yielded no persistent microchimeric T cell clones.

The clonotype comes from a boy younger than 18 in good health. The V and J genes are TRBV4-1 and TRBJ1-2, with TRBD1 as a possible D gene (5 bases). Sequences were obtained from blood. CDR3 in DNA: TGCGCCAGCAGCCAAGTGGGGGAGTACTATGGCTACACCTTC. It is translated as CASSQVGEYYGYTF.